These T cell receptor beta chains were read from a single sample in a study of CD8 T cells in ankylosing spondylitis. TCRdb called the 5' RACE reads again in MiXCR, with one record for every CDR3 protein. Among tens of thousands of distinct CDR3 sequences listed, more than 15% were seen once. The sequencing sample was made of blood. The receptors stem from a male donor with ankylosing spondylitis or in good health (not recorded which). The CDR3 runs from the conserved cysteine through the conserved F or W. A D gene is named only where the DNA matches it firmly. The size entry is marked missing in some rows and otherwise reads once, few, many or a size class.

TRBJ2-1 | TRBV30 | NA | NA | TGTGCCTGGATAAATAGCGGTGGCAATGAGCAGTTCTTC | CAWINSGGNEQFF
TRBJ2-3 | TRBV5-1 | many | TRBD2 | TGCGCCAGCAGCCTCGGGAGGATGGAGACAGATACGCAGTATTTT | CASSLGRMETDTQYF
TRBJ2-5 | TRBV5-1 | few | NA | TGCGCCAGCAGCTCTGGGGTACAAGAGACCCAGTACTTC | CASSSGVQETQYF
TRBJ2-4 | TRBV20-1 | NA | NA | TGCAGTGCTAGAGCCGGGAGGACAGTAGTAGGAGACATTCAGTACTTC | CSARAGRTVVGDIQYF
TRBJ2-3 | TRBV5-1 | NA | TRBD2 | TGCGCCAGCAGCCCAACGGGAGGGAGCACAGATACGCAGTATTTT | CASSPTGGSTDTQYF
TRBJ2-1 | TRBV7-3 | few | TRBD2 | TGTGCCAGCAGCCTCGGGACTAGCGGTTACAATGAGCAGTTCTTC | CASSLGTSGYNEQFF
TRBJ2-5 | TRBV29-1 | NA | NA | TGCAGCGTTGAAGATCCGGTAGAGACCCAGTACTTC | CSVEDPVETQYF
TRBJ2-7 | TRBV20-1 | NA | TRBD2 | TGCAGTGCTAGACCTGGGACTAGCGGGAGGTACGAGCAGTACTTC | CSARPGTSGRYEQYF
TRBJ1-1 | TRBV12-3/TRBV12-4 | NA | TRBD1 | TGTGCCAGCAGTTTTCAGGGGGCCACTGAAGCTTTCTTT | CASSFQGATEAFF
TRBJ2-1 | TRBV11-2 | NA | TRBD2 | TGTGCCAGCAGCCCCAGCTGGCTAGCGGGACCCTCCTACAATGAGCAGTTCTTC | CASSPSWLAGPSYNEQFF
TRBJ2-3 | TRBV4-3 | NA | NA | TGCGCCAGCAGCCAGAGGGGGACGCCTCGGAGTACGCAGTATTTT | CASSQRGTPRSTQYF
TRBJ2-1 | TRBV5-1 | few | NA | TGCGCCAGCAGCTCGCTGGGTCAGGGCGAGCAGTTCTTC | CASSSLGQGEQFF
TRBJ2-1 | TRBV20-1 | NA | NA | TGCAGTGCCCCCCTCGGGAGCTCCTACAATGAGCAGTTCTTC | CSAPLGSSYNEQFF
TRBJ2-5 | TRBV29-1 | NA | NA | TGCAGCGTGCGGACCGGGTTGGAAGAGACCCAGTACTTC | CSVRTGLEETQYF
TRBJ2-1 | TRBV11-2 | many | NA | TGTGCCAGCAGCCGCTACAATGAGCAGTTCTTC | CASSRYNEQFF
TRBJ2-2 | TRBV20-1 | NA | TRBD1 | TGCAGTGCTAGTTCTCCACAGGGGCCCGGGGAGCTGTTTTTT | CSASSPQGPGELFF
TRBJ1-1 | TRBV9 | few | NA | TGTGCCAGCAGCCCCCGACAGGAGAGGGGGTTCGGCACTGAAGCTTTCTTT | CASSPRQERGFGTEAFF
TRBJ2-5 | TRBV12-3/TRBV12-4 | few | NA | TGTGCCAGCAGTCTCAGCGTTGGGCAAGAGACCCAGTACTTC | CASSLSVGQETQYF
TRBJ2-1 | TRBV28 | many | NA | TGTGCCAGCAGTAGGCCAGGGTGGGGCGGGAATGAGCAGTTCTTC | CASSRPGWGGNEQFF
TRBJ2-2 | TRBV5-5 | NA | NA | TGTGCCAGCAGCTTGGATATGGGCAGCCGCACCGGGGAGCTGTTTTTT | CASSLDMGSRTGELFF
TRBJ2-7 | TRBV7-2 | few | TRBD1 | TGTGCCAGCAGCCCGGGACAGGGGAGGCACGAGCAGTACTTC | CASSPGQGRHEQYF
TRBJ1-1 | TRBV3-1 | few | NA | TGTGCCAGCAGCCCCCCCAGCGGGCAGGCGAAGAACACTGAAGCTTTCTTT | CASSPPSGQAKNTEAFF
TRBJ2-2 | TRBV19 | NA | NA | TGTGCCAGTAGTATATTCCGCCTTGGTAGCACCGGGGAGCTGTTTTTT | CASSIFRLGSTGELFF
TRBJ2-5 | TRBV12-5 | NA | NA | TGTGCTAGTGGTTCGGGGGCTGGCCAAGAGACCCAGTACTTC | CASGSGAGQETQYF
TRBJ2-1 | TRBV5-1 | few | NA | TGCGCCAGCAGCTTGGTAGGGGTCCTCTACAATGAGCAGTTCTTC | CASSLVGVLYNEQFF
TRBJ2-5 | TRBV5-1 | NA | NA | TGCGCCAGCAGCTTGTGGGTTGGAGAGACCCAGTACTTC | CASSLWVGETQYF
TRBJ2-3 | TRBV29-1 | NA | TRBD1 | TGCAGCGCTAGGACAGGGATTAGCACAGATACGCAGTATTTT | CSARTGISTDTQYF
TRBJ2-5 | TRBV7-2 | few | NA | TGTGCCAGCAGCTCACGAAATCGAGGGGGGCAAGAGACCCAGTACTTC | CASSSRNRGGQETQYF
TRBJ2-7 | TRBV5-1 | few | NA | TGCGCCAGCAGCTTGCGGGGCTGGGGCTACGAGCAGTACTTC | CASSLRGWGYEQYF
TRBJ1-2 | TRBV7-2 | few | NA | TGTGCCAGCAGCTTAGGGGCAGAAACCCACTATGGCTACACCTTC | CASSLGAETHYGYTF
TRBJ2-5 | TRBV20-1 | NA | NA | TGCAGTGCTAGAAGGGAAGAGACCCAGTACTTC | CSARREETQYF
TRBJ1-5 | TRBV6-1 | NA | TRBD1 | TGTGCCAGCAGCCCTGGGACAGGGGGCCCGTATAGCAATCAGCCCCAGCATTTT | CASSPGTGGPYSNQPQHF
TRBJ1-5 | TRBV28 | NA | NA | TGTGCCAGCAGTTTATACAGTTATAGCAATCAGCCCCAGCATTTT | CASSLYSYSNQPQHF
TRBJ1-4 | TRBV12-3/TRBV12-4 | few | TRBD1 | TGTGCCAGCAGTCGAACCGGGATAGGGGGCCTTAATGAAAAACTGTTTTTT | CASSRTGIGGLNEKLFF
TRBJ2-4 | TRBV6-2/TRBV6-3 | NA | NA | TGTGCCAGCAGTTACGGACAGATACTAGCCAAAAACATTCAGTACTTC | CASSYGQILAKNIQYF
TRBJ1-5 | TRBV3-1 | NA | NA | TGTGCCAGCAGCCATCGCGGGGGGAATCAGCCCCAGCATTTT | CASSHRGGNQPQHF
TRBJ2-2 | TRBV5-1 | NA | NA | TGCGCCACCGGCGCTAGTGTGAACACCGGGGAGCTGTTTTTT | CATGASVNTGELFF
TRBJ2-1 | TRBV25-1 | NA | NA | TGTGCCAGCAGTGAATTAGGCGGGTTTTACAATGAGCAGTTCTTC | CASSELGGFYNEQFF
TRBJ1-1 | TRBV2 | few | NA | TGTGCCAGTGGAACAGGGTTGGGCACTGAAGCTTTCTTT | CASGTGLGTEAFF
TRBJ2-3 | TRBV3-1 | NA | TRBD1 | TGTGCCAGCAGCCAAGACACAGGGGGCACAGATACGCAGTATTTT | CASSQDTGGTDTQYF
TRBJ2-3 | TRBV6-2/TRBV6-3 | few | NA | TGTGCCACCCGAGTCAGCCCATCTAGCACAGATACGCAGTATTTT | CATRVSPSSTDTQYF
TRBJ2-5 | TRBV7-2 | few | NA | TGTGCCAGCAGCTTACTCGGAACAGAGACCCAGTACTTC | CASSLLGTETQYF
TRBJ2-2 | TRBV12-3/TRBV12-4 | few | NA | TGTGCCAGCAGTTCCCCTTACAGGGTGGCCGGGGAGCTGTTTTTT | CASSSPYRVAGELFF
TRBJ2-3 | TRBV7-2 | NA | TRBD1 | TGTGCCAGCAGCCGTACAGGGGTGTTGGCAGATACGCAGTATTTT | CASSRTGVLADTQYF
TRBJ2-2 | TRBV5-1 | few | NA | TGCGCCAGCAGCCTCCAGGGGTCGTCCGGGGAGCTGTTTTTT | CASSLQGSSGELFF
TRBJ2-5 | TRBV5-1 | NA | TRBD1 | TGCGCCAGCAGCTTGCGGGACAGAGGGAACGAGACCCAGTACTTC | CASSLRDRGNETQYF
TRBJ2-1 | TRBV9 | few | NA | TGTGCCAGCAGCTTGACAGTCTCATCCTACAATGAGCAGTTCTTC | CASSLTVSSYNEQFF
TRBJ2-1 | TRBV7-3 | few | TRBD2 | TGTGCCAGCAGCCAATGGACTAGCGGTTCCTACAATGAGCAGTTCTTC | CASSQWTSGSYNEQFF
TRBJ1-3 | TRBV12-3/TRBV12-4 | few | TRBD1 | TGTGCCAGCAGCCTAAGGGCAGGGGGAACTGGAAACACCATATATTTT | CASSLRAGGTGNTIYF
TRBJ2-1 | TRBV6-2/TRBV6-3 | NA | NA | TGTGCCAGCAGTTACTTCAATGAGCAGTTCTTC | CASSYFNEQFF
TRBJ2-4 | TRBV6-2/TRBV6-3 | NA | NA | TGTGCCAGCAGTCCAACTGGTCCCGGGCTAGCTGCCAAAAACATTCAGTACTTC | CASSPTGPGLAAKNIQYF
TRBJ2-7 | TRBV20-1 | NA | NA | TGCAGTGCAGCTGCGGGCGGTGGGGACTACGAGCAGTACTTC | CSAAAGGGDYEQYF
TRBJ2-3 | TRBV10-3 | NA | TRBD2 | TGTGCCATCAGAAGGACTAGCGGGGGGGCGGCAGATACGCAGTATTTT | CAIRRTSGGAADTQYF
TRBJ2-5 | TRBV5-4 | NA | TRBD1 | TGTGCCAGCAGCCCGGGACAGGTCCAAGAGACCCAGTACTTC | CASSPGQVQETQYF
TRBJ2-4 | TRBV28 | few | TRBD2 | TGTGCCAGCAGAAGCGGGGGGGTGAAAAACATTCAGTACTTC | CASRSGGVKNIQYF
TRBJ1-6 | TRBV20-1 | many | NA | TGCAGTGCCACCACAGCGACCCTAGGGTCACCCCTCCACTTT | CSATTATLGSPLHF
TRBJ2-5 | TRBV7-2 | NA | NA | TGTGCCAGCAGCTTACGGGGATCTGGGGTGGAGACCCAGTACTTC | CASSLRGSGVETQYF
TRBJ1-1 | TRBV12-3/TRBV12-4 | NA | NA | TGTGCCAGCAGCCTGGGGAGGCCCGACGAAGCTTTCTTT | CASSLGRPDEAFF
TRBJ2-5 | TRBV10-2 | few | NA | TGCGCCAGCAGTGAGTGGGGGGCGGGCGAGACCCAGTACTTC | CASSEWGAGETQYF